This section outlines one T cell receptor beta chain sequence together with its context. The antigen remains undetermined. The V and J ends lost 0 bases and 0 bases respectively, with 10 bases between them. The CDR3 is 16 residues long. Germline V gene lookup returns CDR1 SGHRS and CDR2 YFSETQ. These data belong to a study of cytomegalovirus exposure and HLA in healthy donors. Study-wide results and limits: When the data were analyzed later, several of the most significant clusters appeared to be linked to common viral pathogens. Earlier findings revealed that most TCR beta V segments proved productive either about 87% or about 30% of the time. TCR sequences were mostly rare, though some public TCRs occurred in many donors.

It was with 60 Vbeta and 13 Jbeta primers that the PCR ran. TCRdb keeps only in-frame clones here, not all; method: immunoSEQ multiplex PCR. The sample holds about 150,000 clones; approximately 70% are singletons and the top ten take 1.5% to 2%. This TCR derives from a woman younger than 35 in good health and CMV-seronegative. The chain employs TRBV5-1 and TRBJ1-3; D is perhaps TRBD1 (5 bases). Sequencing input: PBMCs. The CDR3: CASSLVGGSSGNTIYF. CDR3 sequence (DNA): TGCGCCAGCAGCTTGGTCGGGGGGAGCTCTGGAAACACCATATATTTT.